The sequence of this T cell receptor beta chain was determined in a study of CD8 T cells in ankylosing spondylitis. Study results and caveats: Disease-linked clones were reportedly significantly enriched in matched ankylosing spondylitis synovial fluid. The study identified a TCR beta motif of several highly homologous variants that appeared characteristic of ankylosing spondylitis blood.

Using its own MiXCR run on the 5' RACE reads, TCRdb lists one record per CDR3 protein. The sample consists of just over 150,000 distinct CDR3 sequences, roughly 18% of them appearing once. A remark on this clonotype: Antigen specificity is unknown.

The CDR3 extends over 14 amino acids. Looked up from germline, CDR1 is KGHSH and CDR2 is LQKENI. Trimming at V came to 3 bases and at J to 9 bases, leaving 1 base not matched to a gene. This TCR derives from a male donor with ankylosing spondylitis or in good health (not recorded which). This chain connects TRBV18 to TRBJ1-6; 11 positions match TRBD1. Sequencing was carried out using blood, either unsorted or a sorted T cell fraction (not recorded which). Here the CDR3 reads CASSPDRGLSPLHF. The CDR3, as DNA: TGTGCCAGCTCACCGGACAGGGGGCTTTCACCCCTCCACTTT.